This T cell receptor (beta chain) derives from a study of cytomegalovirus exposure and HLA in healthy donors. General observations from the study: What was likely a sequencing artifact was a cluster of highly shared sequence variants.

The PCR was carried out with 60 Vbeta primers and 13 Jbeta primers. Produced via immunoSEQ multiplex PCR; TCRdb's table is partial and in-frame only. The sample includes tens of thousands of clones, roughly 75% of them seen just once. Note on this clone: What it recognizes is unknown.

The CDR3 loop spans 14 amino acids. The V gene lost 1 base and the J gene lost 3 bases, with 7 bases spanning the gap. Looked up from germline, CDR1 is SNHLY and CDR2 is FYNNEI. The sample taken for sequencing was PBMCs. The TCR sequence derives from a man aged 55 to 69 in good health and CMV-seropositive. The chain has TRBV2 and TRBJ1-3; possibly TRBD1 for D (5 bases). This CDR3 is CASSEGRVGNTIYF. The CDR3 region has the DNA TGTGCCAGCAGTGAAGGCAGGGTTGGAAACACCATATATTTT.